What follows are 13 T cell receptor beta chains derived from one specimen sequenced in a study of blood T cell repertoires in COVID-19. Sequenced by immunoSEQ multiplex PCR; TCRdb stores in-frame clones only, minus some. This sample yields roughly 25,000 clones, of which approximately 90% are seen a single time; 2.5% to 3.5% belongs to the top ten. What was sequenced was peripheral blood. These receptors originate from a human donor in a cohort sampled during active COVID-19.

About this clone itself: This sample also contains other DNA sequences that code for the same CDR3. The rearrangement links TRBV19 to TRBJ1-1, with D maybe TRBD1 (5 bases). Germline CDR1 and CDR2: LNHDA and SQIVND (reference sequence). This CDR3 region has 14 residues. With 1 base removed from V and 2 bases from J, the gap between germline ends came to 8 bases. The CDR3 loop reads CASSIGRGNTEAFF. CDR3 DNA sequence: TGTGCCAGTAGTATAGGGAGGGGAAACACTGAAGCTTTCTTT.

This clone is a singleton in its sample. V is TRBV2 and J is TRBJ2-2; 7 bases match TRBD1. In germline, CDR1 is SNHLY, CDR2 FYNNEI. The V and J ends lost 6 bases and 7 bases, in that order; junction bases with no gene match: 8. The CDR3 is made up of 14 amino acids. This CDR3 is CASSTGVKGGELFF. The DNA of the CDR3 is TGTGCCAGCAGCACAGGGGTGAAGGGCGGGGAGCTGTTTTTT.

This clone was recorded only once. V usage is TRBV28 and J usage is TRBJ2-3; possible D gene TRBD2, 8 bases. Germline lookup yields CDR1 MDHEN and CDR2 SYDVKM. V dropped 4 bases and J dropped 5 bases, with 19 bases sitting between them. The CDR3 totals 16 residues. CDR3 region: CASSSTPAGDRDTQYF. The DNA of the CDR3 is TGTGCCAGCAGTTCCACCCCAGCGGGGGACAGAGATACGCAGTATTTT.

The V and J genes are TRBV5-1 and TRBJ2-5; TRBD2 aligns across 8 bases. Unmatched junction bases numbered 9, after V lost 4 bases and J lost 1 base. Germline values: CDR1 SGHRS, CDR2 YFSETQ. This CDR3 contains 16 residues. CDR3 sequence reads: CASSLGDRGGQETQYF. The DNA of the CDR3 is TGCGCCAGCAGCCTGGGGGACCGGGGGGGCCAAGAGACCCAGTACTTC.

The genes are TRBV7-3 and TRBJ1-2; 7 bases are shared with TRBD1. Germline CDR1 and CDR2: SGHTA and FQGTGA. The CDR3 has 14 residues. Losses at the gene ends were 5 bases for V and 3 bases for J; bases not matched to a gene: 6. The CDR3 DNA reads TGTGCCAGCAGCATCCAGGGGGATGACTATGGCTACACCTTC. It specifies CASSIQGDDYGYTF.

The chain links TRBV7-9 to TRBJ1-3, with no clear D. The CDR3 covers 16 residues. The germline V and J ends were trimmed by 2 bases and 2 bases, with 13 bases remaining between them. Germline V gene lookup returns CDR1 SEHNR and CDR2 FQNEAQ (reference sequence). CDR3 sequence reads: CASSLLTLGAGNTIYF. The CDR3 DNA follows: TGTGCCAGCAGCTTATTGACCCTCGGGGCTGGAAACACCATATATTTT. Complete variable domain (other parts from reference TRBV7-9 and TRBJ1-3): DTGVSQNPRHKITKRGQNVTFRCDPISEHNRLYWYRQTLGQGPEFLTYFQNEAQLEKSRLLSDRFSAERPKGSFSTLEIQRTEQGDSAMYLCASSLLTLGAGNTIYFGEGSWLTVV.

The V call is TRBV5-1, the J call TRBJ2-3; TRBD2 agrees at 12 bases. The CDR3 is made up of 15 amino acids. With 5 bases clipped from V and 3 bases from J, the junction kept 4 bases outside the gene matches. Germline values: CDR1 SGHRS, CDR2 YFSETQ. The CDR3 region is CASSPLAGGTDTQYF. CDR3 in DNA: TGCGCCAGCAGTCCACTAGCGGGGGGAACAGATACGCAGTATTTT. The entire variable domain, with the rest obtained from reference TRBV5-1 and TRBJ2-3, is as follows: KAGVTQTPRYLIKTRGQQVTLSCSPISGHRSVSWYQQTPGQGLQFLFEYFSETQRNKGNFPGRFSGRQFSNSRSEMNVSTLELGDSALYLCASSPLAGGTDTQYFGPGTRLTVL.

This rearrangement joins TRBV15 to TRBJ1-5; D is perhaps TRBD1 (6 bases). Trimming pared 1 base from V and 2 bases from J, leaving 9 bases between. Germline values: CDR1 LNHNV, CDR2 YYDKDF (reference sequence). This CDR3 spans 15 amino acids. The CDR3, as DNA: TGTGCCACCAGCAGAGGCAGGGGCCGCAATCAGCCCCAGCATTTT. Translating gives CATSRGRGRNQPQHF.

This chain links TRBV27 with TRBJ1-5; 8 bases line up with TRBD1. Germline values: CDR1 MNHEY, CDR2 SMNVEV (reference sequence). With V trimmed by 5 bases and J by 2 bases, 11 bases remained unmatched. The length of the CDR3 is 17 residues. The CDR3 DNA reads as TGTGCCAGCAGTACCCGCGGACAGGGAGTTCGCAATCAGCCCCAGCATTTT. Amino acids: CASSTRGQGVRNQPQHF.

V usage is TRBV3-1 (or the pseudogene TRBV3-2) and J usage is TRBJ2-7; 9 bases are shared with TRBD1. The germline gives CDR1 LGHDT, CDR2 YNNKEL (reference sequence). V was pared by 4 bases and J by 6 bases, with 4 bases of the junction left unmatched. CDR3 length: 13 residues. CDR3 nucleotides: TGTGCCAGCAGCCGGGACAGGGCGAGCGAGCAGTACTTC. This sequence encodes CASSRDRASEQYF.

This clone appeared once. This rearrangement joins TRBV5-6 to TRBJ1-5; D gene unclear. V was shortened by 0 bases and J by 5 bases, with 9 bases between the two germline ends. CDR3 length: 14 amino acids. Germline V CDR1 and CDR2: SGHDT, YYEEEE. CDR3 protein: CASSLVGGDQPQHF. CDR3 DNA sequence: TGTGCCAGCAGCTTGGTGGGTGGAGATCAGCCCCAGCATTTT.

The chain links TRBV24-1 to TRBJ1-2, with 10 bases fitting TRBD1. The CDR3 contains 15 residues. The trim removed 4 bases at V and 6 bases at J, leaving 7 bases unmatched. From germline, CDR1 is KGHDR and CDR2 SFDVKD. CDR3 in DNA: TGTGCCACCAGTGACTCCGGACAGGGGGGGAATGGCTACACCTTC. Protein sequence: CATSDSGQGGNGYTF.

Here the CDR3 reads CASSLAAWLPGTGVSDTQYF. The CDR3 DNA reads as TGCGCCAGCAGCTTGGCCGCTTGGCTCCCCGGGACAGGGGTATCAGATACGCAGTATTTT. V and J are TRBV5-1 and TRBJ2-3, with 10 bases identical to TRBD1. The length of the CDR3 is 20 residues. Trimming at V came to 0 bases and at J to 4 bases, leaving 17 bases not matched to a gene. Germline V CDR1 and CDR2: SGHRS, YFSETQ.